These 12 T cell receptor beta chains were sequenced from one sample in a study of blood T cell repertoires in COVID-19. The protocol was immunoSEQ multiplex PCR, while the TCRdb copy is restricted to in-frame clones and leaves out a portion. The data hold 150,000 to 200,000 clones, with roughly 89% observed a single time. The source material was peripheral blood. Receptors were obtained from a man aged 18 to 30 with active or convalescent COVID-19.

CDR3 DNA sequence: TGTGCCAGCAGTTACGGTACCCCCGGTGGAAACACCATATATTTT. Translation: CASSYGTPGGNTIYF. The J gene is TRBJ1-3, the V gene TRBV6-6; no clear D gene. The germline V and J ends were trimmed by 2 bases and 3 bases, with 11 bases remaining between them. CDR1 and CDR2 from the germline V gene are MNHNY and SVGAGI (reference sequence). There are 15 residues in the CDR3.

The rearrangement joins TRBV9 to TRBJ1-1, with 8 nucleotides matching TRBD1. V lost 3 bases to trimming and J lost 5 bases; unmatched junction nucleotides: 9. In germline, CDR1 is SGDLS, CDR2 YYNGEE. This CDR3 is 15 amino acids long. The CDR3 sequence is CASSAAQGVATEAFF. The CDR3 coding sequence is TGTGCCAGCAGCGCCGCACAGGGGGTTGCAACTGAAGCTTTCTTT.

The rearrangement links TRBV6-2 or TRBV6-3 to TRBJ1-1; D is perhaps TRBD1 (6 bases). V was trimmed by 6 bases and J by 0 bases, leaving 11 bases between them. CDR1 and CDR2 (germline): MNHEY, SVGEGT. CDR3 length equals 14 residues. The CDR3 region has the DNA TGTGCCAGCAGCCGCACAGGGTTGAACACTGAAGCTTTCTTT. Translating it yields CASSRTGLNTEAFF.

The chain couples TRBV2 to TRBJ1-5; 8 bases are shared with TRBD1. Per the germline V gene, CDR1 is SNHLY and CDR2 is FYNNEI. J was trimmed by 7 bases and V by 7 bases; bases with no gene match: 9. CDR3 length: 14 residues. CDR3 region: CASNPQGAEQPQHF. The CDR3 DNA is TGTGCCAGCAACCCCCAGGGGGCGGAACAGCCCCAGCATTTT.

CDR3 DNA sequence: TGTGCCAGCAGCCAAGGACAGGGGGAAAAACTGTTTTTT. Amino acid sequence: CASSQGQGEKLFF. The chain employs TRBV3-1 (or the pseudogene TRBV3-2) and TRBJ1-4; 8 bases are a match to TRBD1. The V segment lost 1 base and the J segment 8 bases; nucleotides outside the gene matches: 0. The CDR3 extends over 13 amino acids. CDR1 and CDR2 (germline): LGHDT, YNNKEL (reference sequence).

This chain connects TRBV19 to TRBJ2-2; D is unclear. Germline lookup yields CDR1 LNHDA and CDR2 SQIVND (reference sequence). The CDR3 extends over 13 amino acids. Trimming left V 4 bases short and J 1 base short, with 4 bases between. This CDR3 is CASSRGNTGELFF. The CDR3 DNA reads TGTGCCAGTAGTAGAGGGAACACCGGGGAGCTGTTTTTT.

This chain links TRBV15 with TRBJ1-1, with D possibly TRBD1 on 5 matching bases. From germline, CDR1 is LNHNV and CDR2 YYDKDF (reference sequence). The CDR3 covers 14 residues. With 1 base removed from V and 5 bases from J, the gap between germline ends came to 11 bases. The CDR3 sequence is CATSRGPGRTEAFF. The CDR3 DNA is TGTGCCACCAGCAGAGGACCAGGGCGGACTGAAGCTTTCTTT.

The V and J genes are TRBV11-1 and TRBJ2-5, with 7 nucleotides matching TRBD2. This CDR3 has 14 residues. CDR1 and CDR2 from the germline V gene are SGHAT and FQDESV (reference sequence). Trimming removed 5 bases from V and 5 bases from J; junction bases left unmatched: 8. In DNA, the CDR3 is TGTGCCAGCAGCCTCGGAGCGGGGTGGGAGACCCAGTACTTC. Its translation: CASSLGAGWETQYF. The full variable domain, completed using reference TRBV11-1 and TRBJ2-5, is EAEVAQSPRYKITEKSQAVAFWCDPISGHATLYWYRQILGQGPELLVQFQDESVVDDSQLPKDRFSAERLKGVDSTLKIQPAELGDSAMYLCASSLGAGWETQYFGPGTRLLVL.

CDR3 residues: CASSFYQGAGEAFF. The CDR3 bases are TGTGCCAGCAGCTTTTACCAGGGGGCTGGTGAAGCTTTCTTT. The V and J genes are TRBV7-2 and TRBJ1-1; TRBD1 aligns across 8 bases. The CDR3 contains 14 residues. The V gene's germline CDR1 is SGHTA and CDR2 FQGNSA. The junction had 7 bases not matched to a gene; V was cut back by 3 bases and J by 7 bases.

This rearrangement joins TRBV5-1 to TRBJ1-4, with D hard to call. This CDR3 region has 13 residues. Between the trimmed V and J ends, which lost 0 bases and 4 bases, there was a span of 4 bases. The germline CDR1 and CDR2 sequences are SGHRS and YFSETQ. CDR3 sequence reads: CASSLADNEKLFF. The CDR3 DNA sequence: TGCGCCAGCAGCTTGGCAGATAATGAAAAACTGTTTTTT.

The chain joins TRBV5-1 to TRBJ2-1, with 8 bases lining up with TRBD2. This CDR3 has 15 amino acids. CDR1 is SGHRS and CDR2 is YFSETQ in the germline V gene. Trimming cost V 4 bases and J 4 bases; bases outside gene matches: 7. CDR3 amino acids: CASSGGLAAYNEQFF. CDR3 DNA: TGCGCCAGCAGCGGCGGACTAGCCGCGTACAATGAGCAGTTCTTC.

The chain links TRBV24-1 to TRBJ2-7; no clear D gene. This CDR3 spans 14 amino acids. V gave up 3 bases and J gave up 4 bases, with 12 bases separating them. Germline CDR1 KGHDR, CDR2 SFDVKD. The CDR3 region is CATSDPTGPYEQYF. The CDR3 nucleotides read TGTGCCACCAGTGATCCGACTGGTCCGTACGAGCAGTACTTC.